The 21 T cell receptor beta chains in this list originate from one sample, sequenced in a study of blood T cell repertoires in COVID-19. Sequenced by immunoSEQ multiplex PCR; TCRdb stores in-frame clones only, minus some. Among approximately 290,000 clones listed, approximately 85% were seen once. Sequenced sample: peripheral blood. These receptors were collected from a human donor with COVID-19, enrolled during active disease. The donor label of this sample is uncertain.

In nucleotides, the CDR3 is TGTGCCAGCAGTTCTTTACAGAGCAATCAGCCCCAGCATTTT. Its translation is CASSSLQSNQPQHF. The chain recombines TRBV6-6 with TRBJ1-5; no reliable D call. This CDR3 is built from 14 residues. Germline CDR1 and CDR2: MNHNY and SVGAGI (reference sequence). V lost 4 bases to trimming and J lost 1 base, with 8 bases between them.

The rearrangement uses TRBV29-1 and TRBJ2-7; D not certain. The germline V gene has CDR1 SQVTM and CDR2 ANQGSEA. The V gene lost 0 bases and the J gene lost 3 bases, with 6 bases spanning the gap. The CDR3 loop spans 12 amino acids. The CDR3 loop reads CSVEDRHYEQYF. The CDR3, as DNA: TGCAGCGTTGAAGACAGACACTACGAGCAGTACTTC.

The rearrangement joins TRBV30 to TRBJ1-1, with D unresolved. V lost 2 bases, J lost 11 bases, and 15 bases lay in between. Germline lookup yields CDR1 GTSNPN and CDR2 SVGIG (reference sequence). The CDR3 covers 12 residues. CDR3 region: CAWSTRLGFAFF. CDR3 bases: TGTGCCTGGAGTACCAGGTTAGGCTTTGCTTTCTTT.

The chain employs TRBV30 and TRBJ1-1; D ambiguous. Looked up from germline, CDR1 is GTSNPN and CDR2 is SVGIG (reference sequence). V lost 1 base, J lost 5 bases, and 8 bases lay in between. There are 12 residues in the CDR3. The CDR3 sequence is CAWSERVTEAFF. The CDR3 bases are TGTGCCTGGAGTGAACGGGTAACTGAAGCTTTCTTT.

This clone was detected only a few times. This sequence joins TRBV7-6 and TRBJ2-1; possible D gene TRBD2, 5 bases. The CDR3 contains 15 residues. Trimming took 4 bases from V and 7 from J, leaving 17 bases between them. Germline V gene lookup returns CDR1 SGHVS and CDR2 FNYEAQ. The CDR3 DNA is TGTGCCAGCAGCTCCCCCCGGAGCGGTTGGAATGAGCAGTTCTTC. The encoded protein is CASSSPRSGWNEQFF.

The chain has TRBV28 and TRBJ2-7; D is perhaps TRBD1 (6 bases). Trimming stripped 2 bases from V and 5 bases from J, with 16 bases between. This CDR3 region has 15 residues. Per germline, CDR1 MDHEN and CDR2 SYDVKM. The CDR3 loop is CASSLRVVGAHEQYF. CDR3 nucleotide sequence: TGTGCCAGCAGTTTAAGGGTCGTGGGGGCACACGAGCAGTACTTC.

The chain couples TRBV5-6 to TRBJ2-7, with 7 bases lining up with TRBD1. V trimming: 4 bases; J trimming: 2 bases; junction bases outside the gene matches: 3. The CDR3 is made up of 13 amino acids. Germline lookup yields CDR1 SGHDT and CDR2 YYEEEE. The CDR3 bases are TGTGCCAGCAGCGGGGACAGTCCCTACGAGCAGTACTTC. Translating gives CASSGDSPYEQYF.

V gene TRBV6-5 combines with J gene TRBJ1-5; unclear D gene. V was shortened by 7 bases and J by 8 bases, with 12 bases between the two germline ends. From germline, CDR1 is MNHEY and CDR2 SVGAGI. The CDR3 covers 12 residues. The CDR3 DNA reads TGTGCCAGCAAAGACGGCGAGGAGCCCCAGCATTTT. This gives the protein CASKDGEEPQHF.

In this sample, this clone turned up a few times. The rearrangement uses TRBV30 and TRBJ2-2, with D tentatively TRBD2 (6 bases). CDR3 length: 14 amino acids. Germline CDR1 and CDR2: GTSNPN and SVGIG (reference sequence). The germline V and J ends were trimmed by 2 bases and 4 bases, with 11 bases remaining between them. CDR3 coding DNA: TGTGCCTGGAGTCCTGGGGGAGGCACCGGGGAGCTGTTTTTT. Amino acids: CAWSPGGGTGELFF.

J is TRBJ1-1 and V is TRBV6-5, with a tentative D call TRBD1 (5 bases). The CDR3 covers 16 residues. Per the germline V gene, CDR1 is MNHEY and CDR2 is SVGAGI. Between the trimmed V and J ends, which lost 0 bases and 0 bases, there was a span of 11 bases. CDR3: CASSYSRTRMNTEAFF. CDR3 nucleotide sequence: TGTGCCAGCAGTTACTCGAGGACAAGAATGAACACTGAAGCTTTCTTT.

The V gene is TRBV6-5, the J gene TRBJ1-2, with TRBD1 matching over 9 bases. With 6 bases clipped from V and 4 bases from J, the junction kept 6 bases outside the gene matches. This CDR3 is built from 14 residues. Germline V gives CDR1 MNHEY, CDR2 SVGAGI. The CDR3 loop reads CASSRGTGTYGYTF. The CDR3 DNA reads TGTGCCAGCAGCCGTGGGACAGGGACCTATGGCTACACCTTC.

This clone was detected a few times. J is TRBJ2-1 and V is TRBV5-1; TRBD2 agrees at 11 bases. The CDR3 is 16 amino acids. The germline V gene encodes CDR1 SGHRS and CDR2 YFSETQ. V was pared by 4 bases and J by 5 bases, with 8 bases of the junction left unmatched. Here the CDR3 DNA reads TGCGCCAGCAGCCCTCTTAGCGGGAGGGGACACAATGAGCAGTTCTTC. It translates to CASSPLSGRGHNEQFF.

This chain joins TRBV4-3 and TRBJ2-7; possible D gene TRBD2, 6 bases. Trimming removed 0 bases at V and 12 bases at J, with 15 bases between. Germline V gene lookup returns CDR1 LGHNA and CDR2 YSLEER. There are 13 residues in the CDR3. For the CDR3, the DNA is TGCGCCAGCAGCCAAGATCTAGGAGGGAGGCTGTACTTC. It encodes CASSQDLGGRLYF.

This chain joins TRBV18 and TRBJ1-2; D remains ambiguous. The CDR3 sequence is 15 residues long. V was trimmed by 5 bases and J by 0 bases, leaving 13 bases between them. The germline gives CDR1 KGHSH, CDR2 LQKENI. The CDR3 nucleotides read TGTGCCAGCTCATCTTCCACTTATCCTAACTATGGCTACACCTTC. It codes for CASSSSTYPNYGYTF.

The sample holds one count of this clone. The V gene is TRBV3-1 (or the pseudogene TRBV3-2), the J gene TRBJ2-7; tentatively, D is TRBD1 (5 bases). The V and J ends lost 2 bases and 2 bases respectively, with 13 bases between them. There are 15 residues in the CDR3. Per germline, CDR1 LGHDT and CDR2 YNNKEL (reference sequence). This CDR3 is CASSQNWGRPYEQYF. The CDR3 DNA reads as TGTGCCAGCAGCCAAAATTGGGGCAGGCCCTACGAGCAGTACTTC.

This clone was recorded once. The chain is built from TRBV29-1 and TRBJ2-7; weak D call: TRBD2 (5 bases). There are 12 residues in the CDR3. The germline V gene has CDR1 SQVTM and CDR2 ANQGSEA. V was clipped by 4 bases and J by 7 bases, with 14 bases between them. CDR3 amino acids: CSVARGSGEQYF. DNA for the CDR3: TGCAGCGTTGCCCGAGGATCGGGGGAGCAGTACTTC.

As DNA, the CDR3 is TGCAGTGCTAGTTCCGCGTTGGGACAGGAAAATGAAAAACTGTTTTTT. Amino acids: CSASSALGQENEKLFF. The chain joins TRBV20-1 to TRBJ1-4; 8 bases map to TRBD1. CDR1 and CDR2 from the germline V gene are DFQATT and SNEGSKA (reference sequence). The CDR3 extends over 16 amino acids. Trimming removed 3 bases from V and 5 bases from J; junction bases left unmatched: 11.

In DNA form, the CDR3 reads TGTGCCACCCATAGGGACGGACCGGGGGACACTGAAGCTTTCTTT. Amino acids: CATHRDGPGDTEAFF. The chain links TRBV2 to TRBJ1-1, with TRBD1 as a possible D gene (5 bases). Per germline, CDR1 SNHLY and CDR2 FYNNEI. The V gene lost 10 bases and the J gene lost 3 bases, with 21 bases spanning the gap. This CDR3 has 15 amino acids.

This clone has a handful of counts. The chain joins TRBV3-1 (or the pseudogene TRBV3-2) to TRBJ2-7, with D possibly matching TRBD1 (5 bases). V was clipped by 4 bases and J by 1 base, with 17 bases between them. The germline gives CDR1 LGHDT, CDR2 YNNKEL (reference sequence). This CDR3 has 16 residues. CDR3 in DNA: TGTGCCAGCAGCCTTTACCAGGGTGGGCCATCCTACGAGCAGTACTTC. Translated, it gives CASSLYQGGPSYEQYF.

V gene TRBV7-8 combines with J gene TRBJ2-5, with TRBD2 identical over 8 bases. The CDR3 covers 16 residues. V shed 5 bases and J 5 bases; nucleotides not matched to a gene: 13. Germline loops: CDR1 SGHVS, CDR2 FQNEAQ. This CDR3 is CASSLDGLAEAETQYF. DNA for the CDR3: TGTGCCAGCAGCCTAGACGGACTAGCCGAGGCTGAGACCCAGTACTTC. The full variable domain, in which reference TRBV7-8 and TRBJ2-5 provide the parts outside the CDR3, is GAGVSQSPRYKVAKRGQDVALRCDPISGHVSLFWYQQALGQGPEFLTYFQNEAQLDKSGLPSDRFFAERPEGSVSTLKIQRTQQEDSAVYLCASSLDGLAEAETQYFGPGTRLLVL.

The gene calls are TRBV24-1 and TRBJ2-1; D call uncertain. The CDR3 totals 13 residues. The germline V and J ends were trimmed by 4 bases and 7 bases, with 10 bases remaining between them. Germline V gene data show CDR1 as KGHDR and CDR2 as SFDVKD. CDR3 in DNA: TGTGCCACCAGTGACTCACAGTTTAATGAGCAGTTCTTC. Translating gives CATSDSQFNEQFF.